This T cell receptor beta chain was identified during a study of blood T cell repertoires in COVID-19. At the level of the study: T cells, B-cell-depleted T cells, or PBMCs provided the cDNA or gDNA that served as material.

As processed by the authors: How many nucleated cells were present was estimated from reference gene primer amplification. Some clones are missing from TCRdb's copy, which holds only in-frame ones; the method was immunoSEQ multiplex PCR. V and J calls and clone size are given by that table; D and trimming were obtained from the DNA. The sample lists approximately 37,000 clones; about 88% were seen once. CDR1 KGHDR and CDR2 SFDVKD come from the germline V gene. V lost 4 bases and J lost 4; bases outside the gene matches: 7. There are 16 residues in the CDR3. The clonotype was recovered from a man aged 50 to 59 in a cohort sampled during active COVID-19. The sequencing input was peripheral blood. V usage is TRBV24-1 and J usage is TRBJ2-5; 11 positions match TRBD2. CDR3 DNA sequence: TGTGCCACCAGTGAAGGTAGCGGGAGGGGGGGAGAGACCCAGTACTTC. This codes for CATSEGSGRGGETQYF.